This T cell receptor (beta chain) was sequenced during a study of blood T cell repertoires in COVID-19. About the research overall: Samples representing acute and convalescent COVID-19 were sourced from the United States, Italy and Spain.

CDR1 is SGHAT and CDR2 is FQDESV in the germline V gene (reference sequence). This CDR3 comprises 14 residues. Trimming removed 5 bases from V and 6 bases from J, with 16 bases in between. The Seattle patients joined while their infection was active and were tracked longitudinally afterward. Original analysis: Amplifying reference gene primers gave estimates of nucleated cell counts. The assay was immunoSEQ multiplex PCR, and TCRdb's table has in-frame clones only and misses some. The V and J calls and clone size come from that table; D and trimming were worked out from the DNA. The sample consists of fewer than 300,000 clones, more than 85% of them appearing once.

Material for sequencing was peripheral blood. The chain combines TRBV11-1 with TRBJ1-2; D unresolved. The clonotype originates from a woman in her 30s with COVID-19, enrolled during active disease. The CDR3 protein is CASSPPGLSDGYTF. CDR3 bases: TGTGCCAGCAGCCCTCCCGGTCTTTCGGATGGCTACACCTTC.